The entry below describes one TCR beta chain. Its antigen is not known. CDR1 and CDR2 from the germline V gene are LNHDA and SQIVND (reference sequence). Trimming at V came to 6 bases and at J to 6 bases, leaving 6 bases not matched to a gene. CDR3 length equals 14 residues. TCRdb's copy holds only in-frame clones and misses some; the assay was immunoSEQ multiplex PCR. The table shows 110,000 to 150,000 clones, with approximately 91% occurring only once. This sample was included in a study of T cell responses to AZD1222 COVID-19 vaccine. Study-wide results and caveats: Of the AZD1222 recipients, only 5 to 7 were seropositive at baseline. Donors skewed white British and female; clonal diversity was possibly underestimated.

The TCR sequence derives from an adult who received the AZD1222 COVID-19 vaccine. Sequenced material: peripheral blood, taken 28 days after the second AZD1222 dose. This chain connects TRBV19 to TRBJ2-4; 9 bases match TRBD1. CDR3 sequence (DNA): TGTGCCAGTAGCCCCCCGGGACAGGGAAACATTCAGTACTTC. Translating gives CASSPPGQGNIQYF.